These T cell receptor beta chains were read from a single sample in a study of T cells in Graves' hyperthyroidism and ophthalmopathy. TCRdb used MiXCR to reprocess the multiplex PCR reads, holding one entry per CDR3 protein. Altogether about 660,000 distinct CDR3 sequences are present, 45% being singletons, with the ten largest covering approximately 6.8%. Sequencing was carried out using peripheral blood or thyroid tissue (not recorded which). The receptors come from an adult man with Graves' disease, either hyperthyroidism or ophthalmopathy (not recorded which). Each CDR3 is given with its conserved first and last residue. The D gene is left open where the match is weak. Not all rows give a size; the values are once, few, many and, for expanded clones, a class.

>TRBV2|few|.|TRBJ1-1
CASSELARGGTEAFF
TGTGCCAGCAGTGAACTTGCCCGAGGGGGCACTGAAGCTTTCTTT
>TRBV7-2|many|.|TRBJ1-4
CASSLVGQLNEKLFF
TGTGCCAGCAGCTTAGTTGGGCAGCTCAATGAAAAACTGTTTTTT
>TRBV7-9|.|TRBD1|TRBJ1-1
CASSLRQGRTEAFF
TGTGCCAGCAGCTTACGACAGGGACGGACTGAAGCTTTCTTT
>TRBV7-8|few|.|TRBJ1-6
CASSPWTDYNSPLHF
TGTGCCAGCAGCCCCTGGACTGACTATAATTCACCCCTCCACTTT
>TRBV13|many|.|TRBJ2-7
CASGRTYEQYF
TGTGCTTCAGGCCGAACCTACGAGCAGTACTTC
>TRBV7-2|.|.|TRBJ1-3
CASSSGPQGGNTIYF
TGTGCCAGCAGCAGTGGACCTCAAGGGGGAAACACCATATATTTT
>TRBV29-1|few|.|TRBJ1-1
CSETGNTEAFF
TGCAGCGAGACAGGGAACACTGAAGCTTTCTTT
>TRBV5-4|.|TRBD1|TRBJ2-7
CASSPARTGGPYEQYF
TGTGCCAGCAGCCCGGCCAGGACAGGGGGCCCCTACGAGCAGTACTTC
>TRBV20-1|.|TRBD1|TRBJ1-1
CSAPGQENTEAFF
TGCAGTGCGCCGGGACAGGAGAACACTGAAGCTTTCTTT
>TRBV7-9|.|.|TRBJ2-5
CASSSNRDGETQYF
TGTGCCAGCAGCTCGAACAGGGACGGAGAGACCCAGTACTTC
>TRBV29-1|.|TRBD1|TRBJ2-7
CSPTGTGNEQYF
TGCAGCCCAACCGGGACAGGGAACGAGCAGTACTTC
>TRBV5-1|few|.|TRBJ2-7
CASQPNPGLTYEQYF
TGCGCCAGCCAACCAAACCCGGGATTAACCTACGAGCAGTACTTC
>TRBV29-1|.|.|TRBJ1-2
CSSFGDRRSTFDGYTF
TGCAGCAGTTTCGGTGACAGGCGATCAACTTTTGATGGCTACACCTTC
>TRBV29-1|many|.|TRBJ1-1
CSAIQGFVEAFF
TGCAGCGCTATTCAGGGATTCGTTGAAGCTTTCTTT
>TRBV7-9|many|.|TRBJ1-2
CASSLQTGTAVYGYTF
TGTGCCAGCAGCTTACAAACCGGGACTGCGGTCTATGGCTACACCTTC
>TRBV2|.|.|TRBJ1-5
CASSLTAYSNQPQHF
TGTGCCAGCAGTTTGACAGCGTATAGCAATCAGCCCCAGCATTTT
>TRBV7-6|.|TRBD1|TRBJ1-4
CASSSVDRVGKLFF
TGTGCCAGCAGCTCAGTGGACAGGGTAGGAAAACTGTTTTTC
>TRBV7-2|.|TRBD1|TRBJ1-1
CASSPDRGAWNTEAFF
TGTGCCAGCAGTCCGGACAGGGGGGCATGGAACACTGAAGCTTTCTTT
>TRBV5-1|.|.|TRBJ2-7
CASSMDGYGYEQYF
TGCGCCAGCAGCATGGACGGATATGGCTACGAGCAGTACTTC
>TRBV24-1|.|TRBD1|TRBJ2-5
CASSDPGQYTQETQYF
TGTGCCAGCAGTGACCCGGGACAGTACACCCAAGAGACCCAGTACTTC
>TRBV25-1|.|.|TRBJ2-7
CASTPGVEQYF
TGTGCCAGCACCCCGGGGGTCGAGCAGTACTTC
>TRBV10-3|many|TRBD2|TRBJ2-7
CAATGGASSYEQYF
TGTGCCGCGACCGGGGGGGCGTCCTCCTACGAGCAGTACTTC
>TRBV20-1|few|.|TRBJ2-7
CSAPGQSSYEQYF
TGCAGTGCTCCGGGCCAGAGCTCCTACGAGCAGTACTTC
>TRBV9|.|TRBD2|TRBJ2-2
CASSHFGIAGVGELFF
TGTGCCAGCAGCCACTTCGGAATAGCGGGAGTCGGGGAGCTGTTTTTT
>TRBV24-1|.|.|TRBJ1-5
CATSIFQDSNQPQHF
TGTGCCACCAGCATTTTCCAGGATAGCAATCAGCCCCAGCATTTT
>TRBV2|many|.|TRBJ1-2
CATDPPEPLNYGYTF
TGTGCCACCGATCCACCGGAACCCCTTAACTATGGCTACACCTTC
>TRBV20-1|.|.|TRBJ1-1
CSARGTREAFF
TGCAGTGCTAGAGGAACCCGTGAGGCTTTCTTT
>TRBV10-2|many|.|TRBJ1-3
CASSDTFSGNTIYF
TGCGCCAGCAGTGACACCTTCTCTGGAAACACCATATATTTT
>TRBV20-1|.|.|TRBJ1-3
CSVTPPSSGNTIYF
TGCAGTGTTACTCCCCCTAGCTCTGGAAACACCATATATTTT
>TRBV6-6|.|.|TRBJ1-1
CASSVAGESTEAFF
TGTGCCAGCAGTGTGGCAGGGGAGAGCACTGAAGCTTTCTTT
>TRBV29-1|.|.|TRBJ1-2
CSVERVSPYGYTF
TGCAGCGTTGAACGGGTTTCCCCCTATGGCTACACCTTC
>TRBV5-1|.|TRBD1|TRBJ2-5
CASSITGVETQYF
TGCGCCAGCAGCATCACAGGGGTGGAGACCCAGTACTTC
>TRBV7-9|many|.|TRBJ2-7
CASSLTPGEQYF
TGTGCCAGCAGCTTAACCCCCGGCGAGCAGTACTTC
>TRBV7-2|.|TRBD2|TRBJ2-5
CASSHSRGQETQYF
TGTGCCAGCAGCCACTCGCGGGGGCAAGAGACCCAGTACTTC
>TRBV19|few|.|TRBJ1-1
CASSIRTMNTEAFF
TGTGCCAGTAGTATACGTACAATGAACACTGAAGCTTTCTTT
>TRBV20-1|.|.|TRBJ1-1
CSARLGVGTEAFF
TGCAGTGCTAGATTGGGGGTAGGCACTGAAGCTTTCTTT